This passage covers 16 T cell receptor beta chains from one sample sequenced in a study of T cells in Graves' hyperthyroidism and ophthalmopathy. RNA transcripts provided the source from which TCR beta CDR3 regions were amplified. RT-PCR in the first round (using the HTBI primer set) targeted the TCR CDR3. TCRdb analysed the multiplex PCR reads with MiXCR anew, one entry per CDR3 protein. The table lists a few hundred thousand distinct CDR3 sequences, around a sixth of them singletons. Material for sequencing was blood. All receptors derive from a woman under 30 with Graves' hyperthyroidism that later progressed to Graves' ophthalmopathy.

This clonotype was picked up many times. The chain links TRBV28 to TRBJ2-4; possible D gene TRBD2, 6 bases. In germline, CDR1 is MDHEN, CDR2 SYDVKM. Trimming stripped 6 bases from V and 0 bases from J, with 12 bases between. The CDR3 loop spans 15 amino acids. CDR3 amino acids: CASRSSGLAKNIQYF. DNA for the CDR3: TGTGCCAGCAGGTCCAGCGGGCTAGCCAAAAACATTCAGTACTTC.

This clonotype was detected only a few times. The V and J genes are TRBV7-2 and TRBJ2-7, with 10 bases identical to TRBD2. The CDR3 length is 16 residues. V was pared by 5 bases and J by 1 base, with 8 bases of the junction left unmatched. Germline V gene sequence: CDR1 SGHTA, CDR2 FQGNSA. This CDR3 is CASSLPSGRASYEQYF. The CDR3 nucleotides are TGTGCCAGCAGCCTCCCAAGCGGGAGGGCGTCCTACGAGCAGTACTTC. The whole variable domain, remainder taken from reference TRBV7-2 and TRBJ2-7, is GAGVSQSPSNKVTEKGKDVELRCDPISGHTALYWYRQSLGQGLEFLIYFQGNSAPDKSGLPSDRFSAERTGGSVSTLTIQRTQQEDSAVYLCASSLPSGRASYEQYFGPGTRLTVT.

In this sample, this clonotype turned up many times. This rearrangement joins TRBV6-1 to TRBJ2-1; TRBD2 matches 11 bases. J was trimmed by 2 bases and V by 5 bases; bases with no gene match: 8. The length of the CDR3 is 17 residues. Germline assignment: CDR1 MNHNS and CDR2 SASEGT. The CDR3, as DNA: TGTGCCAGCAGTCTTTCGACTAGCGGGGACCCCTACAATGAGCAGTTCTTC. It translates to CASSLSTSGDPYNEQFF.

This clonotype was seen more than once but under ten times. The chain combines TRBV4-1 with TRBJ2-1, with D possibly being TRBD1 (6 bases). CDR1 is MGHRA, CDR2 YSYEKL, per germline. Trimming cost V 4 bases and J 5 bases, with 18 bases left between them. The CDR3 consists of 16 residues. The chain's CDR3 is CASSRAYRDTNNEQFF. The CDR3 bases are TGCGCCAGCAGCCGGGCCTACCGGGACACCAACAATGAGCAGTTCTTC.

This clonotype was picked up a small number of times. A read error may produce the germline difference seen at one junction end. The J gene is TRBJ2-1, the V gene TRBV27; a weak D match, TRBD1 (5 bases). This CDR3 has 15 amino acids. CDR1 is MNHEY and CDR2 is SMNVEV in the germline V gene (reference sequence). CDR3 region: CASNAGLEVTDEQSF. CDR3 DNA sequence: TGTGCCAGCAATGCAGGGCTGGAAGTTACCGATGAGCAGTCCTTC.

There are many counts of this clonotype. The CDR3 spells CASRSGVYEQYF. The CDR3 DNA sequence: TGTGCCAGCAGAAGCGGGGTCTACGAGCAGTACTTC. This chain joins TRBV28 and TRBJ2-7; 7 bases line up with TRBD2. The germline CDR1 and CDR2 sequences are MDHEN and SYDVKM. The V gene end was trimmed by 6 bases and the J gene end by 3 bases; junction bases not matched to a gene: 2. The CDR3 runs to 12 residues.

Turning to this clonotype: Given a much more abundant clone one base away, this may be a read error. This chain joins TRBV11-2 and TRBJ1-2, with D maybe TRBD1 (5 bases). This CDR3 is built from 18 residues. Germline CDR1 reads SGHAT; CDR2 reads FQNNGV. The CDR3 protein is CASSFAPPQGALRYCYTF. The CDR3 nucleotides read TGTGCCAGCAGCTTCGCGCCCCCACAAGGGGCGCTCCGCTATTGCTACACCTTC.

This clonotype showed up many times. This chain joins TRBV2 and TRBJ2-1; TRBD2 agrees at 15 bases. Trimming took 6 bases from V and 6 from J; bases not matched to a gene: 12. CDR1 and CDR2 from the germline V gene are SNHLY and FYNNEI. CDR3 length: 18 amino acids. CDR3 in amino acids: CASRTPGLAGGGGNEQFF. CDR3 DNA: TGTGCCAGCAGGACCCCGGGACTAGCGGGAGGAGGGGGCAATGAGCAGTTCTTC.

This clonotype has only a few counts. The rearrangement uses TRBV30 and TRBJ2-3, with TRBD2 matching over 8 bases. V dropped 0 bases and J dropped 4; count of bases not matched to a gene: 0. Germline assignment: CDR1 GTSNPN and CDR2 SVGIG (reference sequence). This CDR3 spans 13 amino acids. The CDR3 DNA reads TGTGCCTGGAGTGTAGCGGGAGCAGATACGCAGTATTTT. Translated: CAWSVAGADTQYF.

This clonotype has a handful of counts. DNA for the CDR3: TGTGCCCCCTCGAAGGGACGGAGCTATGGCTACACCTTC. Translating it yields CAPSKGRSYGYTF. This sequence joins TRBV24-1 and TRBJ1-2; possibly TRBD1 for D (5 bases). CDR1 and CDR2 from the germline V gene are KGHDR and SFDVKD. The V and J ends lost 12 bases and 4 bases respectively, with 17 bases between them. This CDR3 is built from 13 residues.

The chain joins TRBV6-5 to TRBJ1-1, with 7 bases identical to TRBD1. Germline CDR1 MNHEY, CDR2 SVGAGI. The CDR3 is 16 amino acids. The junction had 8 bases not matched to a gene; V was cut back by 2 bases and J by 2 bases. CDR3 nucleotide sequence: TGTGCCAGCAGTTACGCCGGGGACAGTCCAAACACTGAAGCTTTCTTT. This translates into CASSYAGDSPNTEAFF.

This clonotype occurred a few times. The chain couples TRBV18 to TRBJ2-7; TRBD2 matches at 8 bases. Per the germline V gene, CDR1 is KGHSH and CDR2 is LQKENI. V was pared by 4 bases and J by 3 bases, with 11 bases of the junction left unmatched. The CDR3 sequence is 16 residues long. DNA of the CDR3: TGTGCCAGCTCACAGACATTCGCCGGGACTAGCTACGAGCAGTACTTC. This encodes CASSQTFAGTSYEQYF.

This clonotype showed up many times. The J gene is TRBJ2-5, the V gene TRBV20-1, with TRBD2 as a possible D gene (6 bases). The CDR3 has 14 amino acids. V was pared by 0 bases and J by 5 bases, with 13 bases between. Germline V gene sequence: CDR1 DFQATT, CDR2 SNEGSKA (reference sequence). The CDR3 DNA sequence: TGCAGTGCTAGAGATAGGCTAGGAGGGGAGACCCAGTACTTC. This translates into CSARDRLGGETQYF.

The rearrangement links TRBV2 to TRBJ1-6, with D perhaps matching TRBD1 (5 bases). This CDR3 spans 15 amino acids. The V gene's germline CDR1 is SNHLY and CDR2 FYNNEI. V was cut by 11 bases and J by 0 bases, with 14 bases left in between. The CDR3 nucleotides read TGTGCCGCCACGGGGGGGAGCTCCTATAATTCACCCCTCCACTTT. This encodes CAATGGSSYNSPLHF.

This clonotype occurred many times. The V gene is TRBV29-1, the J gene TRBJ2-3; TRBD2 matches at 15 bases. V lost 4 bases, J lost 3 bases, and 5 bases stayed unmatched. CDR3 size: 16 residues. The germline V gene has CDR1 SQVTM and CDR2 ANQGSEA. This chain's CDR3 is CSVAGLAGGRTDTQYF. DNA for the CDR3: TGCAGCGTTGCGGGACTAGCGGGAGGTCGGACAGATACGCAGTATTTT.

V usage is TRBV15 and J usage is TRBJ1-5; TRBD1 matches 9 bases. V trimming: 3 bases; J trimming: 5 bases; junction bases outside the gene matches: 11. The CDR3 consists of 17 residues. Germline V gene sequence: CDR1 LNHNV, CDR2 YYDKDF (reference sequence). CDR3 region: CATSRNRDREADQPQHF. The CDR3 bases are TGTGCCACCAGCAGGAACCGGGACAGGGAAGCTGATCAGCCCCAGCATTTT.